This T cell receptor beta chain was captured by sequencing in a study of T cells after yellow fever vaccination. General observations from the study: A large majority of primary-vaccination clones showed up again after the booster (96% CD4, around 90% CD8).

This clonotype was seen a handful of times. Antigen unknown. The V end was cut by 4 bases, the J end by 6 bases, with 13 bases between. CDR3 length: 14 amino acids. CDR1 SGHRS and CDR2 YFSETQ come from the germline V gene. TCRdb used MiXCR to reprocess the 5' RACE reads, holding one entry per CDR3 protein. In the table there are 400,000 or so distinct CDR3 sequences, 11% of which are singletons. This specimen was PBMCs, taken on the day of the first yellow fever vaccination. This clonotype was sampled from a man aged 18-30 years who received the YFV17D yellow fever vaccine. The V gene is TRBV5-1, the J gene TRBJ2-2; D might be TRBD2 (5 bases). The CDR3 is CASSPDGVAGELFF. CDR3 nucleotides: TGCGCCAGCAGCCCGGACGGGGTAGCCGGGGAGCTGTTTTTT.